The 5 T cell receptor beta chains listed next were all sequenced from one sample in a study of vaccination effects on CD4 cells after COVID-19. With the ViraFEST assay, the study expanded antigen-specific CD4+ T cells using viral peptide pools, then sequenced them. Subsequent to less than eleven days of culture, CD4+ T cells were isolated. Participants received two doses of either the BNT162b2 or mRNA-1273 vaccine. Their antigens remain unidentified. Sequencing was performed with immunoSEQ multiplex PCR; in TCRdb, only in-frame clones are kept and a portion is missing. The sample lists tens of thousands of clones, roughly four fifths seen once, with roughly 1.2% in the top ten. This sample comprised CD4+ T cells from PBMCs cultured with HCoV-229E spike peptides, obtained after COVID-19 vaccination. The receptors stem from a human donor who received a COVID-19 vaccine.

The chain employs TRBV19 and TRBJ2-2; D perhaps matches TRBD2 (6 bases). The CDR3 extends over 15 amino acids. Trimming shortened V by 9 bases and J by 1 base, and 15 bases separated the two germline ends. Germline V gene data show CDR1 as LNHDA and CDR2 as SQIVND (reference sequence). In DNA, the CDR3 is TGTGCCAGCCGGCGGGGATCCCTGAACACCGGGGAGCTGTTTTTT. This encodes CASRRGSLNTGELFF.

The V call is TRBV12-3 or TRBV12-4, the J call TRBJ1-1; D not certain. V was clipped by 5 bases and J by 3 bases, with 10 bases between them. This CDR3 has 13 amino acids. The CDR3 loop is CASSTNSYTEAFF. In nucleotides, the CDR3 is TGTGCCAGCAGTACAAACAGTTACACTGAAGCTTTCTTT.

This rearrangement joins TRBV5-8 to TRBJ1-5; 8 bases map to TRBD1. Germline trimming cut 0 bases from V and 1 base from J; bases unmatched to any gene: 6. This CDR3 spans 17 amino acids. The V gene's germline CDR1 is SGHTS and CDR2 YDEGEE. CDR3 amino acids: CASSLAFRTGSNQPQHF. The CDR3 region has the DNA TGTGCCAGCAGCTTGGCCTTCCGGACAGGGAGCAATCAGCCCCAGCATTTT.

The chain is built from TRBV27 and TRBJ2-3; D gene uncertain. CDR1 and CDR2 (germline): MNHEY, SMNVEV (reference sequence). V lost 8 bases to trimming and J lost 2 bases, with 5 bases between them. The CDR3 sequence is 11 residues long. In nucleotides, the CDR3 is TGTGCCAGCGGCAACACAGATACGCAGTATTTT. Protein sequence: CASGNTDTQYF.

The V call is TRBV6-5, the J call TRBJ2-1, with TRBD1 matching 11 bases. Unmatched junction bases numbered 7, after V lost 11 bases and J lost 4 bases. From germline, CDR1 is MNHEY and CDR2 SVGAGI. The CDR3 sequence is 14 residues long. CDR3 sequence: CAYRRDRGYNEQFF. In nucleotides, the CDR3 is TGTGCCTACCGCCGGGACAGGGGGTACAATGAGCAGTTCTTC.